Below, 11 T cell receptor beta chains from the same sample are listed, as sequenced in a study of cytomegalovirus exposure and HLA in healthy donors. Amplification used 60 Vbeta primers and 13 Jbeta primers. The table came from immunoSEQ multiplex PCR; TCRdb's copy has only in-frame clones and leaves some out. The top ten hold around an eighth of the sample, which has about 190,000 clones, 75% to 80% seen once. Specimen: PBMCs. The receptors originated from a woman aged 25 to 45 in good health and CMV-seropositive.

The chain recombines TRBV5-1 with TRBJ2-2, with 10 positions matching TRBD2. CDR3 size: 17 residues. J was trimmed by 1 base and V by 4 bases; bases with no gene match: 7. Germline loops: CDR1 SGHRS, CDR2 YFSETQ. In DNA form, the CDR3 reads TGCGCCAGCAGCCCCCAGGTAGCGGGAGGGAACACCGGGGAGCTGTTTTTT. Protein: CASSPQVAGGNTGELFF.

The CDR3 bases are TGTGCCAGCAGTTTAGGCTTCGGGACAGGGGACTATGGCTACACCTTC. It translates to CASSLGFGTGDYGYTF. V gene TRBV28 combines with J gene TRBJ1-2; 10 positions match TRBD1. This CDR3 spans 16 amino acids. V gave up 2 bases and J gave up 3 bases; unmatched junction bases: 6. Per the germline V gene, CDR1 is MDHEN and CDR2 is SYDVKM.

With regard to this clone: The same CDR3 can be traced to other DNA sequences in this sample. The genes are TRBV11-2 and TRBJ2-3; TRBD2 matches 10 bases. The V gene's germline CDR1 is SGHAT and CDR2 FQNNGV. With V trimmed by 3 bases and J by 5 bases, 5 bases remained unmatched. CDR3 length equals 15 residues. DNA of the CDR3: TGTGCCAGCAGCTTCAGCGGGAGGGCCGAAGATACGCAGTATTTT. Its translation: CASSFSGRAEDTQYF.

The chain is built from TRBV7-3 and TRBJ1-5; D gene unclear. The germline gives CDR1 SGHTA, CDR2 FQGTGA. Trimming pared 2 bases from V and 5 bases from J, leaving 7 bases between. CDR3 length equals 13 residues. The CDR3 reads CASSLGPDQPQHF. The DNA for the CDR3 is TGTGCCAGCAGCTTAGGGCCGGATCAGCCCCAGCATTTT.

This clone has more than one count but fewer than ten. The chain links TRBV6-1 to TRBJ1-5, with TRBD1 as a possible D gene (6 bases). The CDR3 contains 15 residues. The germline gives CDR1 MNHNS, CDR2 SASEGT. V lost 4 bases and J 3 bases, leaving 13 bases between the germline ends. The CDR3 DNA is TGTGCCAGCAGTGGGCCCAACAGGGTCAATCAGCCCCAGCATTTT. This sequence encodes CASSGPNRVNQPQHF.

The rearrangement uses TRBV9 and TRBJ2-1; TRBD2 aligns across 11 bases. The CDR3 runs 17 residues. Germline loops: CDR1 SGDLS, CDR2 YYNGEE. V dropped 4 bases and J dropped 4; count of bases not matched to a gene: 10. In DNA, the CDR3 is TGTGCCAGCAGCCTCCGCGTAGCGGGAGGGCCGTACAATGAGCAGTTCTTC. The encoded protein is CASSLRVAGGPYNEQFF.

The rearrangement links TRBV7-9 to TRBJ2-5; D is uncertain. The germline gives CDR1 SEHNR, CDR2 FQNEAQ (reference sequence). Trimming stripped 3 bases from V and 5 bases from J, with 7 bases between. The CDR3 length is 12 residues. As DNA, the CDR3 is TGTGCCAGCAGCTTTGACGGGGAGACCCAGTACTTC. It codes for CASSFDGETQYF.

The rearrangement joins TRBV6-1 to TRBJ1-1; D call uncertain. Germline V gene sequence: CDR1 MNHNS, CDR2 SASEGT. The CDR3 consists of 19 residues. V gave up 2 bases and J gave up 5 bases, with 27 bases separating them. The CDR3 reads CASSESGWVAKRGKTEAFF. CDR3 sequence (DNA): TGTGCCAGCAGTGAAAGTGGCTGGGTAGCCAAACGGGGTAAAACTGAAGCTTTCTTT.

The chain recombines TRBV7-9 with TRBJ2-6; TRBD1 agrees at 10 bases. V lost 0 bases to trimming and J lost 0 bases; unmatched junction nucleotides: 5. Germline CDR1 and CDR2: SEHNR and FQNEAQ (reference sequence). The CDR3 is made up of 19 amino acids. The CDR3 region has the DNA TGTGCCAGCAGCTTAGCGTCTGGGACAGGGGACTCTGGGGCCAACGTCCTGACTTTC. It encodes CASSLASGTGDSGANVLTF.

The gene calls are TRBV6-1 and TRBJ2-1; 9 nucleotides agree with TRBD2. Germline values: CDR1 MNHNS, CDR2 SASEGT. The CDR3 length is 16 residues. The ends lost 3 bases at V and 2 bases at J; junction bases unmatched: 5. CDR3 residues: CASSDGGGGAYNEQFF. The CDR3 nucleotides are TGTGCCAGCAGTGACGGGGGCGGGGGGGCCTACAATGAGCAGTTCTTC.

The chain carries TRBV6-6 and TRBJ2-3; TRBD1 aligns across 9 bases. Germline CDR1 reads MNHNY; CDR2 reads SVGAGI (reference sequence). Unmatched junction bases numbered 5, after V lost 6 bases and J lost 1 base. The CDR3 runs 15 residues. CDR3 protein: CASSLQGAGTDTQYF. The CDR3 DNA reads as TGTGCCAGCAGCCTACAGGGGGCGGGCACAGATACGCAGTATTTT.